Listed below are T cell receptor beta chains from one sample, sequenced in a study of blood T cell repertoires in COVID-19. The protocol was immunoSEQ multiplex PCR, while the TCRdb copy is restricted to in-frame clones and leaves out a portion. In the table there are under 150,000 clones, around three quarters of which are singletons. The sequenced sample was peripheral blood. The receptors shown here come from a man between 60 and 70 years old with acute or convalescent COVID-19. The CDR3 runs from the conserved cysteine through the conserved F or W. A D gene is named only where the DNA matches it firmly. Clone size, where shown, is once, few, many, or a class for clones that have expanded.

v_gene	abundance	len	d_gene	j_gene	CDR3nt	CDR3aa
TRBV18	.	14	.	TRBJ1-5	TGTGCCAGCTCGCGTCGACAGTTAAATCAGCCCCAGCATTTT	CASSRRQLNQPQHF
TRBV30	.	11	.	TRBJ2-2	TGTGCCTGGAGTCTTACCGGGGAGCTGTTTTTT	CAWSLTGELFF
TRBV6-5	.	14	TRBD1	TRBJ1-5	TGTGCCAGCAGTTCCGGGACAGGGTGGCAGCCCCAGCATTTT	CASSSGTGWQPQHF
TRBV11-2	.	15	TRBD1	TRBJ1-5	TGTGCCAGCAGCTATGGGACAGGGAAGAATCAGCCCCAGCATTTT	CASSYGTGKNQPQHF
TRBV7-3	.	14	TRBD2	TRBJ2-3	TGTGCCAGCAGCTTAGGAGCGGGAGCTGATACGCAGTATTTT	CASSLGAGADTQYF
TRBV24-1	.	12	TRBD1	TRBJ2-5	TGTGCCACTGGGGGACAGGGCGAGACCCAGTACTTC	CATGGQGETQYF
TRBV5-4	.	14	.	TRBJ2-7	TGTGCCAGCAGCTTGGAACGGGGGTCCTACGAGCAGTACTTC	CASSLERGSYEQYF
TRBV5-4	few	13	.	TRBJ1-2	TGTGCCAGCAGCTTGCTAGGGGCCTATGGCTACACCTTC	CASSLLGAYGYTF
TRBV18	.	12	.	TRBJ2-2	TGTGCCAGCTCAACTCGTACCGGGGAGCTGTTTTTT	CASSTRTGELFF
TRBV10-3	.	12	.	TRBJ1-5	TGTGCCATCCGAGAGCGCAATCAGCCCCAGCATTTT	CAIRERNQPQHF
TRBV4-1	few	17	.	TRBJ1-6	TGCGCCAGCAGCCAAGAGAGTCTGAGCAGGGCAGATTCACCCCTCCACTTT	CASSQESLSRADSPLHF
TRBV18	.	14	TRBD1	TRBJ1-1	TGTGCCAGCTCCGGGGGACAGGGCAACACTGAAGCTTTCTTT	CASSGGQGNTEAFF
TRBV15	once	15	.	TRBJ1-2	TGTGCCACCAGCAGAGTTGTGGGGCATGGCTATGGCTACACCTTC	CATSRVVGHGYGYTF
TRBV5-4	few	13	.	TRBJ1-3	TGTGCCAGCAGCTTGCCCCCCGGGAACACCATATATTTT	CASSLPPGNTIYF
TRBV4-3	.	16	.	TRBJ1-2	TGCGCCAGCAGCCAAGGGGGAATCAGGGATAGCTATGGCTACACCTTC	CASSQGGIRDSYGYTF
TRBV4-3	.	13	.	TRBJ2-3	TGCGCCAGCAGCCAAGAGTCTGGGAGTGCGCAGTATTTT	CASSQESGSAQYF
TRBV19	.	12	TRBD1	TRBJ2-1	TGTGCCAGTAAGGACAGGGGGCGGGAGCAGTTCTTC	CASKDRGREQFF
TRBV7-3	.	13	.	TRBJ1-2	TGTGCCAGCAGCTTATCCGGTCAATATGGCTACACCTTC	CASSLSGQYGYTF
TRBV6-2/TRBV6-3	.	17	TRBD1	TRBJ1-2	TGTGCCAGCAGTCATCCGGGACAGGTATCGCTTAACTATGGCTACACCTTC	CASSHPGQVSLNYGYTF
TRBV11-2	.	14	TRBD1	TRBJ2-7	TGTGCCAGCAGCTTAGGGACAGGGGGTTACGAGCAGTACTTC	CASSLGTGGYEQYF
TRBV30	.	14	.	TRBJ1-2	TGTGCCTGGAGTCGGGACTCCATTAACTATGGCTACACCTTC	CAWSRDSINYGYTF
TRBV11-2	.	16	TRBD2	TRBJ2-1	TGTGCCAGCAGCTTAGCGGGCGGGAGCTCCTACAATGAGCAGTTCTTC	CASSLAGGSSYNEQFF
TRBV20-1	.	11	.	TRBJ2-5	TGCAGTGCTCCGGAGGCAGAGACCCAGTACTTC	CSAPEAETQYF
TRBV2	.	14	.	TRBJ1-2	TGTGCCAGCAATGGAGGTGTGAGATCCTATGGCTACACCTTC	CASNGGVRSYGYTF
TRBV5-4	once	16	TRBD2	TRBJ2-1	TGTGCCAGCAGCTTGGTTAGGACTAGCGGGGGTAATGAGCAGTTCTTC	CASSLVRTSGGNEQFF
TRBV9	.	15	.	TRBJ2-1	TGTGCCAGCATGGTAGGTAGCGGCCCCTGGGATGAGCAGTTCTTC	CASMVGSGPWDEQFF
TRBV27	.	17	.	TRBJ1-1	TGTGCCAGCAGTTCCGGACAGTTCCTCACACCTAACACTGAAGCTTTCTTT	CASSSGQFLTPNTEAFF
TRBV27	.	16	TRBD2	TRBJ2-7	TGTGCCAGCAGTTGGGGCCAGCGGGAGGGCCTCCCCGAGCAGTACTTC	CASSWGQREGLPEQYF
TRBV4-1	.	16	TRBD2	TRBJ2-3	TGCGCCAGCAGCCCCTTGAGCGGGAGGGGATCAGATACGCAGTATTTT	CASSPLSGRGSDTQYF
TRBV9	.	14	TRBD1	TRBJ2-7	TGTGCCAGCAGCCCGACAGGGTCCTCCTACGAGCAGTACTTC	CASSPTGSSYEQYF
TRBV7-9	once	16	.	TRBJ1-2	TGTGCCAGCAGCAATCTCGCAGGGTTCTCGATCAATGGCTACACCTTC	CASSNLAGFSINGYTF
TRBV9	.	15	.	TRBJ2-2	TGTGCCAGCAGCGTAGAGAGGGCTGGCACCGGGGAGCTGTTTTTT	CASSVERAGTGELFF
TRBV5-5	.	12	.	TRBJ2-7	TGTGCCAGCAGCTTGCAGGGATACGAGCAGTACTTC	CASSLQGYEQYF
TRBV5-1	.	16	TRBD2	TRBJ2-5	TGCGCCAGCAGCTTTGTTAGCGGGAGCGCGAGAGAGACCCAGTACTTC	CASSFVSGSARETQYF
TRBV7-9	.	14	TRBD2	TRBJ2-1	TGTGCCAGCGTTGGACTAGCGGGTAATAATGAGCAGTTCTTC	CASVGLAGNNEQFF
TRBV5-1	once	16	TRBD2	TRBJ2-3	TGCGCCAGCAGCCCGGGGACTAGCGGGTGGACAGATACGCAGTATTTT	CASSPGTSGWTDTQYF
TRBV6-1	.	17	TRBD2	TRBJ2-3	TGTGCCAGCAGTGACATGACTAGCGGGAGTTATACAGATACGCAGTATTTT	CASSDMTSGSYTDTQYF
TRBV9	.	15	.	TRBJ2-2	TGTGCCAGCAGCGCGACTAGTAGGTACACCGGGGAGCTGTTTTTT	CASSATSRYTGELFF
TRBV5-8	.	15	.	TRBJ2-3	TGTGCCAGCAGCATACAGGGCTTGAGCACAGATACGCAGTATTTT	CASSIQGLSTDTQYF
TRBV11-2	.	18	.	TRBJ1-1	TGTGCCAGCAGCTCCTCGGAGGGGAGACTTATACTAAACACTGAAGCTTTCTTT	CASSSSEGRLILNTEAFF
TRBV9	.	14	.	TRBJ2-2	TGTGCCAGCAGGGCGCAGGCATCCACCGGGGAGCTGTTTTTT	CASRAQASTGELFF
TRBV4-1	.	15	TRBD2	TRBJ2-3	TGCGCCAGCAGCGTCGCGGGAGGGCCCGGGGATACGCAGTATTTT	CASSVAGGPGDTQYF
TRBV5-4	once	14	.	TRBJ1-4	TGTGCCAGCAGCCCAGACAGGCGCACTGAAAAACTGTTTTTT	CASSPDRRTEKLFF
TRBV4-3	.	15	.	TRBJ2-2	TGCGCCAGCAGCCAATATCGGGGGTACACCGGGGAGCTGTTTTTT	CASSQYRGYTGELFF
TRBV9	.	15	.	TRBJ2-2	TGTGCCAGCAGCTCCCGGGGGATGAACACCGGGGAGCTGTTTTTT	CASSSRGMNTGELFF
TRBV18	.	15	.	TRBJ2-2	TGTGCCAGCTCGTCGTATCAGGGGAGCGCCGGGGAGCTGTTTTTT	CASSSYQGSAGELFF
TRBV19	.	18	TRBD2	TRBJ2-3	TGTGCCAGCGCTAATTCCTTAATAGCGGGGCCGCCCACAGATACGCAGTATTTT	CASANSLIAGPPTDTQYF
TRBV7-9	.	14	.	TRBJ2-2	TGTGCCAGCAGCCCCCTAAGCGGAACGGGGGAGCTGTTTTTT	CASSPLSGTGELFF
TRBV30	.	12	.	TRBJ1-4	TGTGCCTGGAGTGACACGGGTGAAAAACTGTTTTTT	CAWSDTGEKLFF